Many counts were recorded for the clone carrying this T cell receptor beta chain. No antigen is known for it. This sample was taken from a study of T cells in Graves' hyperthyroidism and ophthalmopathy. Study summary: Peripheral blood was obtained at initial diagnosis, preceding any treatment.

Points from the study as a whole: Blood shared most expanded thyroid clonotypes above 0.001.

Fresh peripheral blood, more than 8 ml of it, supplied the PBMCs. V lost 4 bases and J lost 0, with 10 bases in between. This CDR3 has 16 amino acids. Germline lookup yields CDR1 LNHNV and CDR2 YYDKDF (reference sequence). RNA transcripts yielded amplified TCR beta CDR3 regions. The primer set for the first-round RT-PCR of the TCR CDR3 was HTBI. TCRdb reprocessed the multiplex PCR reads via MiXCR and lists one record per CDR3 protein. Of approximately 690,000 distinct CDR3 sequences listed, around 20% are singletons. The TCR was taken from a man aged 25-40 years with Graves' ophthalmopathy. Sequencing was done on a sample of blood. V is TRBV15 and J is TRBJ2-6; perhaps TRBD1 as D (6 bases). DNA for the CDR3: TGTGCCACCAGCATGGGGGCACGCTCTGGGGCCAACGTCCTGACTTTC. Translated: CATSMGARSGANVLTF.